This TCR beta chain emerged from a study of patients and donors after allogeneic stem cell transplantation. TCRdb re-analysed the RT-PCR reads in MiXCR, keeping a single row per CDR3 protein. In the table there are 150,000 to 200,000 distinct CDR3 sequences, roughly 30% of which are singletons. In germline, CDR1 is MDHEN, CDR2 SYDVKM. The length of the CDR3 is 11 residues. Trimming cost V 3 bases and J 8 bases, with 8 bases left between them. The rearrangement joins TRBV28 to TRBJ2-7; D is unclear. This TCR derives from a human donor who was either an allogeneic HSCT recipient or a stem cell or donor lymphocyte infusion donor (not recorded which). It is not recorded whose cells these are; they may come from a transplant donor. The sequenced sample was blood, either unsorted or a sorted T cell fraction (not recorded which). CDR3 in amino acids: CASSFPPKQYF. CDR3 DNA sequence: TGTGCCAGCAGTTTCCCCCCGAAGCAGTACTTC.